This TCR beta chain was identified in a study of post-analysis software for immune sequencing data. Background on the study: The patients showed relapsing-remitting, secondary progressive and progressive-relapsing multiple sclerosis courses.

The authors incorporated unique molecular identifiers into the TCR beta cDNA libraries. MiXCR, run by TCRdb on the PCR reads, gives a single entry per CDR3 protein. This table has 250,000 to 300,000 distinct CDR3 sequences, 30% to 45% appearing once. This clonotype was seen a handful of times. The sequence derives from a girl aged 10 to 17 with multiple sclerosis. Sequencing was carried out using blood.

The CDR3 sequence: CASSPWIASGRQGKETQYF. In nucleotides, the CDR3 is TGTGCCAGCAGCCCCTGGATCGCTAGCGGAAGGCAAGGAAAAGAGACCCAGTACTTC. The chain couples TRBV4-2 to TRBJ2-5; 7 bases map to TRBD2. The CDR3 contains 19 residues. CDR1 and CDR2 from the germline V gene are LGHNA and YNFKEQ. Trimming removed 4 bases from V and 3 bases from J; junction bases left unmatched: 20.